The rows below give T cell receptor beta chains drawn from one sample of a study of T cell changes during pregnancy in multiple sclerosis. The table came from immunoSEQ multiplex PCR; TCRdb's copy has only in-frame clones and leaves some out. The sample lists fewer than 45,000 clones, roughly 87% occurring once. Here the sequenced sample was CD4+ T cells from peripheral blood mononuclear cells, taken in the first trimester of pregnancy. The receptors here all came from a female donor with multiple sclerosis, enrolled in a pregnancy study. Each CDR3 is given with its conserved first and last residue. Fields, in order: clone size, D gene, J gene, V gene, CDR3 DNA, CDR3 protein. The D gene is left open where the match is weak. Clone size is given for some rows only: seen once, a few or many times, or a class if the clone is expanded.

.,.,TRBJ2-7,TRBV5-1,TGCGCCAGCAGGACTGGGGCTACTTCCTACGAGCAGTACTTC,CASRTGATSYEQYF
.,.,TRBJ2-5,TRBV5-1,TGCGCCAGCAGCTCTGACAGGATCCAAGAGACCCAGTACTTC,CASSSDRIQETQYF
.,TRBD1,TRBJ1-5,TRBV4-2,TGTGCCAGCAGCCAAGTCGGACAGGGGGCACGGGATCAGCCCCAGCATTTT,CASSQVGQGARDQPQHF
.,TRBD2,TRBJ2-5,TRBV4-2,TGTGCCAGCAGCCAGGCGGGGGGCTCTCAAGAGACCCAGTACTTC,CASSQAGGSQETQYF
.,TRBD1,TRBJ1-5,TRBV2,TGTGCCAGTATGTCCCGGGACAGGGGCCAGCCCCAGCATTTT,CASMSRDRGQPQHF
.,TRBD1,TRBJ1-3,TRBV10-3,TGTGCCATCAGTGAGTCCGGGGGACAGGGAGGCAGAAACACCATATATTTT,CAISESGGQGGRNTIYF
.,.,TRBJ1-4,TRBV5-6,TGTGCCAGCAGCTTGGGTAGAGAAAAACTGTTTTTT,CASSLGREKLFF
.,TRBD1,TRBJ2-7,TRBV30,TGTGCCTGGACACACAAACAGGGGCTTTTCTCCTACGAGCAGTACTTC,CAWTHKQGLFSYEQYF
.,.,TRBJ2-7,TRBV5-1,TGCGCCAGCAGTCAACGAACAGACTCCTACGAGCAGTACTTC,CASSQRTDSYEQYF
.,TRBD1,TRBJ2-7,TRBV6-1,TGTGCCAGCAGGGGAAAGGACAGGTTAGACTACGAGCAGTACTTC,CASRGKDRLDYEQYF
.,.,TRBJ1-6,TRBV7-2,TGTGCCAGCAGCCGGCAGGGTGTTGATAATTCACCCCTCCACTTT,CASSRQGVDNSPLHF
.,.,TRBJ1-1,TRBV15,TGTGCCACCAGCAGAGGGTTGGGGCTCATGAACACTGAAGCTTTCTTT,CATSRGLGLMNTEAFF
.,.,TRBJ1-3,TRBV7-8,TGTGCCAGCAGCTTAGCCAGGGTAGGCTCTGGAAACACCATATATTTT,CASSLARVGSGNTIYF
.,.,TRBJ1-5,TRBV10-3,TGTGCCACCAGGGCGGGCAATCAGCCCCAGCATTTT,CATRAGNQPQHF
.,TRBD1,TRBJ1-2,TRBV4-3,TGCGCCAGCAGCCAAGAGTCACAGGGGACACATGGCTACACCTTC,CASSQESQGTHGYTF
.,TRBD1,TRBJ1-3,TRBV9,TGTGCCAGCGTCAGGGGGGAAACTGGAAACACCATATATTTT,CASVRGETGNTIYF
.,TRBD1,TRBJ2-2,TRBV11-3,TGTGCCAGCAGCTTAGATTCGCAGGGGGCTACCGGGGAGCTGTTTTTT,CASSLDSQGATGELFF
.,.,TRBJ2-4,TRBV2,TGTGCCAGCAGTGCGGTCCTAGCCAAAAACATTCAGTACTTC,CASSAVLAKNIQYF
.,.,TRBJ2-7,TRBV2,TGTGCCAGCAGAAACAGATTTAGCTCCTACGAGCAGTACTTC,CASRNRFSSYEQYF
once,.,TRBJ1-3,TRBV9,TGTGCCAGCAGCCCTCCCCAGGGGACTGGAAACACCATATATTTT,CASSPPQGTGNTIYF